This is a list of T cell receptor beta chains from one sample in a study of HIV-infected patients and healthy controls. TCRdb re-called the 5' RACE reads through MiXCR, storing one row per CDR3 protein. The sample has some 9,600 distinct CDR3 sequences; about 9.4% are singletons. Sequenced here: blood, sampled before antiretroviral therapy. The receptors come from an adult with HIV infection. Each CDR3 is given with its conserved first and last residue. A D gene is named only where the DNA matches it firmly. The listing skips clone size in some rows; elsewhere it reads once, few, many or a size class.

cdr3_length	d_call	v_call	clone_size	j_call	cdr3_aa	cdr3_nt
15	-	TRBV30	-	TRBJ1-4	CAWTTVDRTNEKLFF	TGTGCCTGGACGACAGTGGATCGGACTAATGAAAAACTGTTTTTT
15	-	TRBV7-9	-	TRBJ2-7	CASSPEGFGGAEQYF	TGTGCCAGCAGCCCCGAGGGGTTCGGAGGGGCCGAGCAGTACTTC
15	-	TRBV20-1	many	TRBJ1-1	CSARDPRTANTEAFF	TGCAGTGCTAGAGATCCGAGGACAGCGAACACTGAAGCTTTCTTT
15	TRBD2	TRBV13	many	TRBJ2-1	CASSLAGGPSYEQFF	TGTGCCAGCAGTCTAGCGGGGGGCCCTTCGTATGAGCAGTTCTTC
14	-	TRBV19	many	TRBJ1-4	CASSPDGAGEKLFF	TGTGCCAGTAGCCCTGACGGGGCTGGTGAAAAACTGTTTTTT
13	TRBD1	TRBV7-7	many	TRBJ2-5	CASSLGQQETQYF	TGTGCCAGCAGCCTGGGACAGCAAGAGACCCAGTACTTC
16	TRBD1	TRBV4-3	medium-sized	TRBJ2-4	CASSQGTGSAKNIQYF	TGCGCCAGCAGCCAAGGGACAGGGTCGGCCAAAAACATTCAGTACTTC
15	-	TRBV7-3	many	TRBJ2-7	CASSPHRLDLYEQYF	TGTGCCAGCAGCCCCCACCGACTAGACCTCTACGAGCAGTACTTC
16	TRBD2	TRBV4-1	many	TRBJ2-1	CASSSQTSGLVDEQFF	TGCGCCAGCAGCTCACAGACTAGCGGGTTGGTCGATGAGCAGTTCTTC
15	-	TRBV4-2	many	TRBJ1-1	CASSQDAYGAAEAFF	TGTGCCAGCAGCCAAGATGCGTACGGGGCCGCTGAAGCTTTCTTT
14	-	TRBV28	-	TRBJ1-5	CASSPPTGNQPQHF	TGTGCCAGCAGTCCCCCCACGGGCAATCAGCCCCAGCATTTT
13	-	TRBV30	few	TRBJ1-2	CAWADRTTYGYTF	TGTGCCTGGGCTGACAGGACCACCTATGGCTACACCTTC
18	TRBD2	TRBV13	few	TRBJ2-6	CASSPSSGGSSGANVLTF	TGTGCCAGCAGCCCCTCAAGCGGGGGGTCCTCTGGGGCCAACGTCCTGACTTTC
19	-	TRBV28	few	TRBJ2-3	CASSSTGTKGLLYTDTQYF	TGTGCCAGCAGTTCTACCGGGACAAAAGGTTTATTATACACAGATACGCAGTATTTT
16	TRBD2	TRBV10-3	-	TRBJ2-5	CAISLAGGPGRETQYF	TGTGCCATCTCTCTAGCGGGAGGGCCTGGCCGGGAGACCCAGTACTTC
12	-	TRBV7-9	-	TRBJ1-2	CASRHDVYGYTF	TGTGCCAGCAGGCACGACGTATATGGCTACACCTTC
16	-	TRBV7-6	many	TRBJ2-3	CASSTSRAKSTDTQYF	TGTGCCAGCAGCACTAGCCGGGCGAAGAGCACAGATACGCAGTATTTT
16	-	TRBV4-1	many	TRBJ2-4	CASSQDRGRGLNIQYF	TGCGCCAGCAGCCAAGATCGTGGCAGGGGTTTAAACATTCAGTACTTC
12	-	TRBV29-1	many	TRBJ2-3	CSAYEGTDTQYF	TGCAGCGCATACGAGGGCACAGATACGCAGTATTTT
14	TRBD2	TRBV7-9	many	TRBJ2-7	CASSPGTSLREQYF	TGTGCCAGCAGCCCCGGGACTAGCCTCCGGGAGCAGTACTTC
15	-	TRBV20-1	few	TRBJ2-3	CSARSASESTDTQYF	TGCAGTGCTAGATCTGCTAGCGAGAGCACAGATACGCAGTATTTT
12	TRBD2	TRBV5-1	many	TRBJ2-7	CASRDYRTEQYF	TGCGCCAGTCGGGACTACCGCACCGAGCAGTACTTC
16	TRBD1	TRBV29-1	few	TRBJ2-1	CSVEDLDRGSYNEQFF	TGCAGCGTTGAAGACCTTGACAGGGGATCCTACAATGAGCAGTTCTTC
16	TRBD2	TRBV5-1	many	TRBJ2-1	CASSLGGGGLEDEQFF	TGCGCCAGCAGCCTGGGAGGCGGGGGGCTAGAGGATGAGCAGTTCTTC
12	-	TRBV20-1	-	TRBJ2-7	CSARKTAYEQYF	TGCAGTGCTAGGAAGACAGCTTACGAGCAGTACTTC
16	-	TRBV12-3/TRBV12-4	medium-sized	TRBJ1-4	CASSPGLIPQGEKLFF	TGTGCCAGCAGTCCCGGCCTGATTCCACAGGGTGAAAAACTGTTTTTT
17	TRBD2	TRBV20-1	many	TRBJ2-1	CSARGLAGVTTYNEQFF	TGCAGTGCTAGGGGACTAGCGGGGGTGACTACCTACAATGAGCAGTTCTTC
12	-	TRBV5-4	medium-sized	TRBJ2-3	CASSRDSDTQYF	TGTGCCAGCAGCCGGGACTCAGATACGCAGTATTTT
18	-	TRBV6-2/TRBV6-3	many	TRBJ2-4	CASSPNRSSGLLKNIQYF	TGTGCCAGCAGTCCGAATCGATCGTCGGGACTGCTTAAAAACATTCAGTACTTC
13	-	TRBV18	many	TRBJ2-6	CASSSSGANVLTF	TGTGCCAGCTCATCCTCCGGGGCCAACGTCCTGACTTTC
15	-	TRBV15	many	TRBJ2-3	CATSEGETSRDTQYF	TGTGCCACCAGCGAGGGGGAGACTAGCAGAGATACGCAGTATTTT
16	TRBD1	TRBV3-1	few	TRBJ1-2	CASSANAGTGVYGYTF	TGTGCCAGCAGCGCGAATGCCGGGACAGGCGTCTATGGCTACACCTTC
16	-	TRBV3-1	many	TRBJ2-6	CASSQLGASGANVLTF	TGTGCCAGCAGCCAATTGGGGGCCTCTGGGGCCAACGTCCTGACTTTC
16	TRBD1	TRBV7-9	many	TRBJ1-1	CASSSPPGGKNTEAFF	TGTGCCAGCAGCTCACCCCCAGGGGGAAAGAACACTGAAGCTTTCTTT
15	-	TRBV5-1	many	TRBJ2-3	CASSQGQGATDTQYF	TGCGCCAGCAGCCAGGGGCAGGGTGCCACAGATACGCAGTATTTT
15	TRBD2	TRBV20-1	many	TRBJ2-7	CSADELAGSSYEQYF	TGCAGTGCCGATGAACTAGCGGGGTCATCCTACGAGCAGTACTTC
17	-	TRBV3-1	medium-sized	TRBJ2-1	CASSQDRGPWTYNEQFF	TGTGCCAGCAGCCAAGATCGGGGGCCTTGGACCTACAATGAGCAGTTCTTC